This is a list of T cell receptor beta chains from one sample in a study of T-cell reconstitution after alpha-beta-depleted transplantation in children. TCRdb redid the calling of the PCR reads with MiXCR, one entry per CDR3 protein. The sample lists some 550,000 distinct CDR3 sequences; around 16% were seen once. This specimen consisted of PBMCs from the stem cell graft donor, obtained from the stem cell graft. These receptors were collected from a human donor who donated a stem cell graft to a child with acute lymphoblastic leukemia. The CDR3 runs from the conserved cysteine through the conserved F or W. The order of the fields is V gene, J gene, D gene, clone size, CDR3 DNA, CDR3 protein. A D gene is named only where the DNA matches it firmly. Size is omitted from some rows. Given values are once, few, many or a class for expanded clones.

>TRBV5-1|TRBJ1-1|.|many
TGCGCCAGCAGCTCGGGACGGTTGAACACTGAAGCTTTCTTT
CASSSGRLNTEAFF
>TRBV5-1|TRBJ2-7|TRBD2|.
TGCGCCAGCACTCTCGCGGGAGGTCCCTACGAGCAGTACTTC
CASTLAGGPYEQYF
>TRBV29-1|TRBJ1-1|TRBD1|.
TGCAGCGCTGTGGACAGGGGGCTGTCCACTGAAGCTTTCTTT
CSAVDRGLSTEAFF
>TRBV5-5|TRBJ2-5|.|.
TGTGCCAGCAGCCGCCCCGGGACCCAGTACTTC
CASSRPGTQYF
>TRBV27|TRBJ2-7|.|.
TGTGCCAGCAGTCCGGGACATGGCCACGAGCAGTACTTC
CASSPGHGHEQYF
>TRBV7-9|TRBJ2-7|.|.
TGTGCCAGCAGCCCGGGGGCCAGTTGGGAGCAGTACTTC
CASSPGASWEQYF
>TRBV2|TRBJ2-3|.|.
TGTGCCAGCAGTGAAGCGGGATGGGGGCACACAGATACGCAGTATTTT
CASSEAGWGHTDTQYF
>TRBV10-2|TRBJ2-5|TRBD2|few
TGCGCCAGCTCTGGACTAGCGGGAAAAGAGACCCAGTACTTC
CASSGLAGKETQYF
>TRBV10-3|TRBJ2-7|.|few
TGTGCCACTGGTCCCGGGCACGCCTACGAGCAGTACTTC
CATGPGHAYEQYF
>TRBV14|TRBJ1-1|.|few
TGTGCCAGCAGCCAAGATAAACAGCGGGAAGCTTTCTTT
CASSQDKQREAFF
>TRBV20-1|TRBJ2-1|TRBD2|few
TGCAGTGCTCAGAGGGCGGGAGAAATCTACAATGAGCAGTTCTTC
CSAQRAGEIYNEQFF
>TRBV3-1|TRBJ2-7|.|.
TGTGCCAGCAGCCAATCCCGGGCCGGAACCCACGAGCAGTACTTC
CASSQSRAGTHEQYF
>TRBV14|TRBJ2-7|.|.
TGTGCCAGCAGGAAGGACGGGGCCTACGAGCAGTACTTC
CASRKDGAYEQYF
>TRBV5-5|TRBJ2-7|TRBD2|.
TGTGCCAGCAGCTGGGGACTAGCGGGATCCTACGAGCAGTACTTC
CASSWGLAGSYEQYF
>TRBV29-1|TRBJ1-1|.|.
TGCGGGGCGGGGGCTAGTACTGAAGCTTTCTTT
CGAGASTEAFF
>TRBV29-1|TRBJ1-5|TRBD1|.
TGCAGCGCTCTGACAGGGGTTAGCAATCAGCCCCAGCATTTT
CSALTGVSNQPQHF